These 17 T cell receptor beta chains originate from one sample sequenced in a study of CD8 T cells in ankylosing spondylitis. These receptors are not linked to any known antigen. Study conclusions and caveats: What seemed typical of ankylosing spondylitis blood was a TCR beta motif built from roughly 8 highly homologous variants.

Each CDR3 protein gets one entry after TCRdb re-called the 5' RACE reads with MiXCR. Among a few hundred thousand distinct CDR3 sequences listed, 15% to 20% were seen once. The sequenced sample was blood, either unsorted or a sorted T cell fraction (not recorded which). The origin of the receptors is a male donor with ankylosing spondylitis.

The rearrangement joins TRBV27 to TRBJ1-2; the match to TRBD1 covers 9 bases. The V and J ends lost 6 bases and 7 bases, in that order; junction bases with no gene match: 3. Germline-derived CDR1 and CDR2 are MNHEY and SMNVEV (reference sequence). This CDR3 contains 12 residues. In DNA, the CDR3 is TGTGCCAGCAGACAGGGGGCTTCTGGCTACACCTTC. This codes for CASRQGASGYTF.

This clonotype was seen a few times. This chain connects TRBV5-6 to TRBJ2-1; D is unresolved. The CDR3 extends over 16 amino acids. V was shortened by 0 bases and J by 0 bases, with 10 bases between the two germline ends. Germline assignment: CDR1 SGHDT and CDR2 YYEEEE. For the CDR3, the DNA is TGTGCCAGCAGCTTGGCCGAACGGACCTCCTACAATGAGCAGTTCTTC. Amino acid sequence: CASSLAERTSYNEQFF.

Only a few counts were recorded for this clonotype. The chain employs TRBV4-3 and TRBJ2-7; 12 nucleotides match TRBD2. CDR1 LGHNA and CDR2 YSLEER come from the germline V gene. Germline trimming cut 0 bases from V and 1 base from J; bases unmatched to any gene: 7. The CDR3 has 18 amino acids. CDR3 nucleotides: TGCGCCAGCAGCCAAGAGGTGGGTGGACTAGCGGGGTCCTACGAGCAGTACTTC. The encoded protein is CASSQEVGGLAGSYEQYF.

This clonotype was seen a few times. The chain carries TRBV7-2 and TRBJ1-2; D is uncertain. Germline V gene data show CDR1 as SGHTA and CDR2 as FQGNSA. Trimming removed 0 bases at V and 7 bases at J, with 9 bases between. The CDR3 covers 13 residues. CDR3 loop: CASSLASGSGYTF. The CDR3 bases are TGTGCCAGCAGCTTAGCGTCGGGATCTGGCTACACCTTC.

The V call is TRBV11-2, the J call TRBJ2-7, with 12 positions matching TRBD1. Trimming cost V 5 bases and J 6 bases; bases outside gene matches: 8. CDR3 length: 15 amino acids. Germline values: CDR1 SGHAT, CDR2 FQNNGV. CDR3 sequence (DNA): TGTGCCAGCAGCGACCGGGACAGGGGGCGGTTCGAGCAGTACTTC. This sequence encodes CASSDRDRGRFEQYF.

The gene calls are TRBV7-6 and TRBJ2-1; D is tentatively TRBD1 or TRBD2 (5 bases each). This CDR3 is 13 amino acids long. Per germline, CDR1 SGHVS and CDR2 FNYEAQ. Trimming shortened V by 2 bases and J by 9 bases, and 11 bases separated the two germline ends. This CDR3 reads CASSLLSGGEQFF. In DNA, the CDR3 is TGTGCCAGCAGCTTACTGAGTGGGGGTGAGCAGTTCTTC.

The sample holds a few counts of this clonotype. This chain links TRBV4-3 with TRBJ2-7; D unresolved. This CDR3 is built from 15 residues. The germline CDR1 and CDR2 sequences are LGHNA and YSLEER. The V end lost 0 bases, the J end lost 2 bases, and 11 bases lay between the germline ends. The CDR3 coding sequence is TGCGCCAGCAGCCAAGATATGGACGCAGCCTACGAGCAGTACTTC. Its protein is CASSQDMDAAYEQYF.

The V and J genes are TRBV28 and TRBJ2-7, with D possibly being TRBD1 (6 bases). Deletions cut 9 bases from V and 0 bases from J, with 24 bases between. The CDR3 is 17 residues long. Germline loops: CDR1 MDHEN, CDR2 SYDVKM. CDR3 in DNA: TGTGCCAGTCTGGTCCGGGACACCTCGGGTGTCTCCTACGAGCAGTACTTC. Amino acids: CASLVRDTSGVSYEQYF.

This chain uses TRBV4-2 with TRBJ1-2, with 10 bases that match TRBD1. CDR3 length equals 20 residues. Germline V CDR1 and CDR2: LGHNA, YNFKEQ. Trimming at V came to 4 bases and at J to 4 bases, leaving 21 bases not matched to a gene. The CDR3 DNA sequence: TGTGCCAGCAGCCGCCTCCTGGGAGGGACAGGGGAGCCTTGGGGCTATGGCTACACCTTC. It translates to CASSRLLGGTGEPWGYGYTF.

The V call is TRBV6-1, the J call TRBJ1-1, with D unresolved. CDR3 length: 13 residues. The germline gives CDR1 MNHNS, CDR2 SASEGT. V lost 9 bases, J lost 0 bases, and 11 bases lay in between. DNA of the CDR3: TGTGCCAGTGCTACTTCCCTGAACACTGAAGCTTTCTTT. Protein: CASATSLNTEAFF.

In nucleotides, the CDR3 is TGTGCCAGCAGTTACGGAGACCTAGGGGTGGGCACTGAAGCTTTCTTT. It encodes CASSYGDLGVGTEAFF. This chain links TRBV6-2 or TRBV6-3 with TRBJ1-1; TRBD1 might be the D (5 bases). Trimming pared 2 bases from V and 4 bases from J, leaving 17 bases between. This CDR3 comprises 16 residues. In germline, CDR1 is MNHEY, CDR2 SVGEGT.

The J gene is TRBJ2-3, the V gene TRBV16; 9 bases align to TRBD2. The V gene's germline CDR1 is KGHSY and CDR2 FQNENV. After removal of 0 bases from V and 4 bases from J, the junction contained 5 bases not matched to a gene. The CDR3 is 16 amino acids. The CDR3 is CASSQSTSGPSDTQYF. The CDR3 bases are TGTGCCAGCAGCCAATCTACTAGCGGGCCGTCAGATACGCAGTATTTT.

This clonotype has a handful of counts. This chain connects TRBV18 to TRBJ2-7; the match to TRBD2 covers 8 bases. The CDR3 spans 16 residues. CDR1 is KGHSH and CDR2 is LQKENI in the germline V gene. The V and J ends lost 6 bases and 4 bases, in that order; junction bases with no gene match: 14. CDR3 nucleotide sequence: TGTGCCAGCTCCCCGAACGAGAGCGGGAGTCCGTACGAGCAGTACTTC. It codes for CASSPNESGSPYEQYF.

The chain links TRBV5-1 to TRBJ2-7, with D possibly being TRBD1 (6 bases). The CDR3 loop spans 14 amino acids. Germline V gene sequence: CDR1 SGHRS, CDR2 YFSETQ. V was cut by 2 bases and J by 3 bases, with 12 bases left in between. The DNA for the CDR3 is TGCGCCAGCAGCTTCCTGGGGACAAGCTACGAGCAGTACTTC. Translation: CASSFLGTSYEQYF.

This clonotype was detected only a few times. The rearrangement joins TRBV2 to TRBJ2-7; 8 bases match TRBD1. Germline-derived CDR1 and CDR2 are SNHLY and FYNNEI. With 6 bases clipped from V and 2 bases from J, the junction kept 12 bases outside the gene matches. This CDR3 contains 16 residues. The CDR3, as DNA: TGTGCCAGCAGAGCTGGACAGGGCCCTCAACCCTACGAGCAGTACTTC. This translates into CASRAGQGPQPYEQYF.

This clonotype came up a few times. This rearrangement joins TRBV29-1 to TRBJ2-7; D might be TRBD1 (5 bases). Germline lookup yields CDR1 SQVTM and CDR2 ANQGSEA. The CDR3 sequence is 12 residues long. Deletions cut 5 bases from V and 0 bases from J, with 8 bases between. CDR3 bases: TGCAGCGTTACAGGATACTCCTACGAGCAGTACTTC. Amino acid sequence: CSVTGYSYEQYF.

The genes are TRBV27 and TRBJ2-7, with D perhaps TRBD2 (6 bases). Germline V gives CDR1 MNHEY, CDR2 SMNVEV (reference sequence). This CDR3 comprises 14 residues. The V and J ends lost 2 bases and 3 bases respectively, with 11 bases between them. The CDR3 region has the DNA TGTGCCAGCAGTTTAGCGGGAAGTGACTACGAGCAGTACTTC. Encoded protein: CASSLAGSDYEQYF.